This TCR beta chain was documented in a study of T cell changes during pregnancy in multiple sclerosis. Using immunoSEQ multiplex PCR, the repertoire was profiled, and TCRdb retains in-frame clones only, with some absent. The sample has roughly 74,000 clones, less than 90% seen once. The CDR3 has 13 amino acids. V was trimmed by 0 bases and J by 4 bases, leaving 7 bases between them. In germline, CDR1 is MNHNY, CDR2 SVGAGI (reference sequence). J is TRBJ2-7 and V is TRBV6-6, with a tentative D call TRBD2 (5 bases). This clonotype was sampled from a female donor with multiple sclerosis, enrolled in a pregnancy study. The specimen comprised peripheral blood, sampled before pregnancy. Written as DNA, the CDR3 is TGTGCCAGCAGTTACTCGAGAGGGTACGAGCAGTACTTC. Protein product: CASSYSRGYEQYF.